These 7 T cell receptor beta chains originate from one sample sequenced in a study of pediatric ulcerative colitis. Using immunoSEQ multiplex PCR, the repertoire was profiled, and TCRdb retains in-frame clones only, with some absent. The table lists 37,000 or so clones, around four fifths of them singletons. Sequences were obtained from blood. All receptors come from a girl aged 5-17 years with moderate ulcerative colitis.

The gene calls are TRBV19 and TRBJ2-1; 7 bases agree with TRBD1. The CDR3 has 16 residues. The trim removed 4 bases at V and 6 bases at J, leaving 12 bases unmatched. The germline V gene encodes CDR1 LNHDA and CDR2 SQIVND (reference sequence). CDR3 in DNA: TGTGCCAGTAGTAGACAGGGTATTCGTACGGGCAATGAGCAGTTCTTC. Protein sequence: CASSRQGIRTGNEQFF.

This clone was recorded only once. V usage is TRBV6-5 and J usage is TRBJ2-7; possibly TRBD2 for D (6 bases). The CDR3 is made up of 15 amino acids. Looked up from germline, CDR1 is MNHEY and CDR2 is SVGAGI. With 5 bases removed from V and 3 bases from J, the gap between germline ends came to 17 bases. The CDR3 region is CASSVGGGRYYEQYF. The CDR3 DNA reads as TGTGCCAGCAGTGTGGGGGGTGGCCGATACTACGAGCAGTACTTC.

The chain joins TRBV6-4 to TRBJ2-3; D possibly corresponds to TRBD1 (6 bases). The ends were cut back, 6 bases at V and 4 bases at J, with 11 bases in the middle. The germline gives CDR1 MRHNA, CDR2 SNTAGT. The CDR3 extends over 13 amino acids. In DNA form, the CDR3 reads TGTGCCAGCAGGGACACAGGGTCAGATACGCAGTATTTT. Protein: CASRDTGSDTQYF.

Note on this clone: Its ends do not fully match the called genes, so a read error is possible. The gene calls are TRBV6-1 and TRBJ1-2; D not certain. This CDR3 has 12 residues. CDR1 is MNHNS and CDR2 is SASEGT in the germline V gene. The CDR3 here is CASREGGLGYTF. Here the CDR3 DNA reads TGTGCCAGCAGGGAAGGTGGGCTTGGCTACACCTTC.

V usage is TRBV7-6 and J usage is TRBJ1-1, with 9 nucleotides matching TRBD1. The CDR3 is 15 residues long. The V and J ends lost 4 bases and 1 base, in that order; junction bases with no gene match: 4. From germline, CDR1 is SGHVS and CDR2 FNYEAQ. This CDR3 is CASSSRTGANTEAFF. The DNA of the CDR3 is TGTGCCAGCAGCTCCAGGACAGGGGCGAACACTGAAGCTTTCTTT. The full variable domain, its missing parts supplied by reference TRBV7-6 and TRBJ1-1, is GAGVSQSPRYKVTKRGQDVALRCDPISGHVSLYWYRQALGQGPEFLTYFNYEAQQDKSGLPNDRFSAERPEGSISTLTIQRTEQRDSAMYRCASSSRTGANTEAFFGQGTRLTVV.

V and J are TRBV14 and TRBJ2-1; either TRBD1 or TRBD2 may supply D (5 bases each). This CDR3 has 12 residues. Trimming stripped 1 base from V and 7 bases from J, with 5 bases between. The germline gives CDR1 SGHDN, CDR2 FVKESK. In DNA, the CDR3 is TGTGCCAGCAGCCAAGGGGGGAATGAGCAGTTCTTC. Translated: CASSQGGNEQFF.

The chain employs TRBV27 and TRBJ1-5; perhaps TRBD1 as D (6 bases). Germline CDR1 MNHEY, CDR2 SMNVEV (reference sequence). Trimming took off 2 bases at V and 0 bases at J, with 14 bases between the two ends. This CDR3 comprises 17 residues. CDR3 region: CASSLRQVPYSNQPQHF. DNA of the CDR3: TGTGCCAGCAGTTTAAGACAGGTGCCCTATAGCAATCAGCCCCAGCATTTT.